The 25 T cell receptor beta chains given below trace back to one sample, sequenced in a study of technical replicates of blood from a few donors. Produced via immunoSEQ multiplex PCR; TCRdb's table is partial and in-frame only. This table holds some 99,000 clones, roughly 96% found once. The sequencing input was T cells isolated from PBMCs. The receptor source for this set is a human donor in good health.

The J gene is TRBJ2-7, the V gene TRBV19; D is ambiguous. Deletions cut 5 bases from V and 2 bases from J, with 13 bases between. Germline loops: CDR1 LNHDA, CDR2 SQIVND (reference sequence). This CDR3 comprises 14 residues. The CDR3 spells CASSPLRRPYEQYF. CDR3 DNA sequence: TGTGCCAGTAGTCCCCTCCGGCGGCCCTACGAGCAGTACTTC.

V and J are TRBV5-5 and TRBJ1-4; D remains ambiguous. This CDR3 spans 13 amino acids. Trimming cost V 1 base and J 8 bases, with 9 bases left between them. In germline, CDR1 is SGHKS, CDR2 YYEKEE (reference sequence). CDR3 in DNA: TGTGCCAGCAGCTTGATTCCCCTAGAAAAACTGTTTTTT. It codes for CASSLIPLEKLFF.

The chain combines TRBV4-1 with TRBJ1-4, with D uncertain. CDR1 MGHRA and CDR2 YSYEKL come from the germline V gene. V was shortened by 4 bases and J by 0 bases, with 6 bases between the two germline ends. The CDR3 is 14 residues long. The CDR3 DNA reads TGCGCCAGCAGCCCGACTGCAACTAATGAAAAACTGTTTTTT. It yields the protein CASSPTATNEKLFF.

The chain joins TRBV9 to TRBJ1-2, with a weak D call TRBD1 (6 bases). The germline gives CDR1 SGDLS, CDR2 YYNGEE. The length of the CDR3 is 13 residues. Trimming left V 6 bases short and J 2 bases short, with 11 bases between. The CDR3 sequence: CASKSGQNYGYTF. DNA of the CDR3: TGTGCCAGCAAGAGTGGACAGAACTATGGCTACACCTTC.

The gene calls are TRBV2 and TRBJ2-7; TRBD1 agrees at 7 bases. CDR1 SNHLY and CDR2 FYNNEI come from the germline V gene. Trimming cost V 7 bases and J 2 bases; bases outside gene matches: 5. The CDR3 length is 13 residues. In nucleotides, the CDR3 is TGTGCCAGCACGGAGACAGGGACCTACGAGCAGTACTTC. Amino acids: CASTETGTYEQYF.

The rearrangement links TRBV5-1 to TRBJ2-1; 8 bases map to TRBD2. This CDR3 comprises 16 residues. The V and J ends lost 5 bases and 1 base, in that order; junction bases with no gene match: 8. Germline-derived CDR1 and CDR2 are SGHRS and YFSETQ. In nucleotides, the CDR3 is TGCGCCAGCAGGGAACTAGCGGTCGTTTCCTACAATGAGCAGTTCTTC. This sequence encodes CASRELAVVSYNEQFF. Complete variable domain (other parts from reference TRBV5-1 and TRBJ2-1): KAGVTQTPRYLIKTRGQQVTLSCSPISGHRSVSWYQQTPGQGLQFLFEYFSETQRNKGNFPGRFSGRQFSNSRSEMNVSTLELGDSALYLCASRELAVVSYNEQFFGPGTRLTVL.

The J gene is TRBJ1-5, the V gene TRBV30, with D possibly TRBD1 on 5 matching bases. Germline loops: CDR1 GTSNPN, CDR2 SVGIG (reference sequence). This CDR3 region has 16 residues. Trimming took off 2 bases at V and 2 bases at J, with 16 bases between the two ends. In DNA form, the CDR3 reads TGTGCCTGGAGTTGGCAGGGCCAATGGGGCAATCAGCCCCAGCATTTT. Its protein is CAWSWQGQWGNQPQHF.

This chain joins TRBV5-1 and TRBJ2-7, with 7 positions matching TRBD2. CDR1 is SGHRS, CDR2 YFSETQ, per germline. J gave up 2 bases and V 0 bases, and 2 bases lay outside the gene matches. The CDR3 sequence is 14 residues long. The CDR3 reads CASSLASGAYEQYF. Written as DNA, the CDR3 is TGCGCCAGCAGCTTGGCTAGCGGTGCCTACGAGCAGTACTTC.

The rearrangement links TRBV2 to TRBJ2-3; 9 bases line up with TRBD1. The CDR3 consists of 15 residues. CDR1 is SNHLY and CDR2 is FYNNEI in the germline V gene. Trimming at V came to 5 bases and at J to 4 bases, leaving 7 bases not matched to a gene. The CDR3 region is CASSRDRAGADTQYF. In DNA, the CDR3 is TGTGCCAGCAGTCGGGACAGGGCGGGGGCAGATACGCAGTATTTT.

The V and J genes are TRBV7-3 and TRBJ2-5; 7 positions match TRBD2. This CDR3 is 15 amino acids long. V lost 1 base, J lost 2 bases, and 4 bases stayed unmatched. Looked up from germline, CDR1 is SGHTA and CDR2 is FQGTGA. CDR3 region: CASSLSLAVQETQYF. In nucleotides, the CDR3 is TGTGCCAGCAGCTTAAGCCTAGCGGTACAAGAGACCCAGTACTTC.

This chain joins TRBV18 and TRBJ1-5; 11 bases align to TRBD1. The junction had 6 bases not matched to a gene; V was cut back by 2 bases and J by 3 bases. The CDR3 has 17 residues. Germline CDR1 reads KGHSH; CDR2 reads LQKENI. The DNA of the CDR3 is TGTGCCAGCTCACCAGGGACAGGGGGTAGGGTCAATCAGCCCCAGCATTTT. Its translation is CASSPGTGGRVNQPQHF.

This chain connects TRBV19 to TRBJ2-3; D remains unclear. CDR3 length: 13 amino acids. V lost 0 bases and J lost 10, with 11 bases in between. Germline CDR1 reads LNHDA; CDR2 reads SQIVND (reference sequence). The CDR3 region is CASSIDPLSAQYF. The CDR3 coding sequence is TGTGCCAGTAGTATAGATCCTCTATCGGCGCAGTATTTT. Drawing the rest from reference TRBV19 and TRBJ2-3, the complete variable domain is DGGITQSPKYLFRKEGQNVTLSCEQNLNHDAMYWYRQDPGQGLRLIYYSQIVNDFQKGDIAEGYSVSREKKESFPLTVTSAQKNPTAFYLCASSIDPLSAQYFGPGTRLTVL.

The chain is built from TRBV5-5 and TRBJ1-5, with a possible D match to TRBD1 (6 bases). V gave up 5 bases and J gave up 7 bases, with 19 bases separating them. CDR1 is SGHKS and CDR2 is YYEKEE in the germline V gene (reference sequence). CDR3 size: 15 residues. CDR3: CASRRGGEDSQPQHF. CDR3 DNA: TGTGCCAGCAGGAGGGGGGGGGAAGATAGCCAGCCCCAGCATTTT. Full variable domain (missing parts from reference TRBV5-5 and TRBJ1-5): DAGVTQSPTHLIKTRGQQVTLRCSPISGHKSVSWYQQVLGQGPQFIFQYYEKEERGRGNFPDRFSARQFPNYSSELNVNALLLGDSALYLCASRRGGEDSQPQHFGDGTRLSIL.

V and J are TRBV25-1 and TRBJ1-4; no clear D gene. Germline-derived CDR1 and CDR2 are MGHDK and SYGVNS. V was pared by 2 bases and J by 0 bases, with 10 bases between. This CDR3 is 16 amino acids long. In nucleotides, the CDR3 is TGTGCCAGCAGTGAAACTGATCTAGCAACTAATGAAAAACTGTTTTTT. Its translation is CASSETDLATNEKLFF.

The J gene is TRBJ1-3, the V gene TRBV11-2; TRBD1 matches at 12 bases. The CDR3 covers 17 residues. J was trimmed by 4 bases and V by 6 bases; bases with no gene match: 10. Germline loops: CDR1 SGHAT, CDR2 FQNNGV. CDR3 amino acids: CASRWGQGAFEGNTIYF. Here the CDR3 DNA reads TGTGCCAGCAGGTGGGGACAGGGGGCCTTCGAGGGAAACACCATATATTTT.

The chain couples TRBV2 to TRBJ1-2; D gene ambiguous. The CDR3 runs to 13 residues. Trimming cost V 10 bases and J 3 bases, with 15 bases left between them. Germline CDR1 and CDR2: SNHLY and FYNNEI. DNA of the CDR3: TGTGCCACCAAGACCAGGCAACACTATGGCTACACCTTC. Its translation: CATKTRQHYGYTF.

The chain employs TRBV27 and TRBJ2-1; 8 positions agree with TRBD2. Germline V gene lookup returns CDR1 MNHEY and CDR2 SMNVEV (reference sequence). The CDR3 is 12 residues long. The junction had 1 base not matched to a gene; V was cut back by 4 bases and J by 8 bases. This CDR3 reads CASSSGGDEQFF. CDR3 DNA sequence: TGTGCCAGCAGTTCGGGGGGGGATGAGCAGTTCTTC.

The V and J genes are TRBV6-1 and TRBJ2-7; no reliable D call. Trimming took off 4 bases at V and 3 bases at J, with 10 bases between the two ends. The CDR3 has 13 residues. Germline V gene data show CDR1 as MNHNS and CDR2 as SASEGT. The CDR3 DNA sequence: TGTGCCAGCAGTGGTAGACTTCTCTACGAGCAGTACTTC. It translates to CASSGRLLYEQYF.

The chain links TRBV13 to TRBJ1-4; 9 bases are a match to TRBD1. The CDR3 runs to 15 residues. Germline CDR1 is PRHDT and CDR2 is FYEKMQ (reference sequence). J gave up 5 bases and V 1 base, and 2 bases lay outside the gene matches. The CDR3 is CASSLVGTGNEKLFF. The CDR3 bases are TGTGCCAGCAGCTTAGTCGGGACAGGGAATGAAAAACTGTTTTTT.

The chain has TRBV6-4 and TRBJ1-2; 8 nucleotides line up with TRBD1. The trim removed 2 bases at V and 4 bases at J, leaving 3 bases unmatched. This CDR3 region has 14 residues. Germline CDR1 and CDR2: MRHNA and SNTAGT. Here the CDR3 reads CASSDETGAYGYTF. The CDR3 DNA is TGTGCCAGCAGTGACGAGACAGGGGCCTATGGCTACACCTTC.

The V and J genes are TRBV27 and TRBJ2-3; TRBD2 matches 9 bases. CDR3 size: 17 residues. The germline CDR1 and CDR2 sequences are MNHEY and SMNVEV (reference sequence). The junction had 14 bases not matched to a gene; V was cut back by 4 bases and J by 6 bases. The CDR3 DNA reads as TGTGCCAGCAGTTCATATACCCCTAGCGGGGCGGTGGATACGCAGTATTTT. It translates to CASSSYTPSGAVDTQYF.

The count of this clone is one. V is TRBV28 and J is TRBJ2-1, with a weak D call TRBD2 (6 bases). The ends were cut back, 5 bases at V and 1 base at J, with 12 bases in the middle. CDR1 is MDHEN and CDR2 is SYDVKM in the germline V gene. The CDR3 contains 15 residues. CDR3 nucleotide sequence: TGTGCCAGCAGTAGCGGGCAGGGATCCTACAATGAGCAGTTCTTC. This encodes CASSSGQGSYNEQFF. The whole variable domain, remainder taken from reference TRBV28 and TRBJ2-1, is DVKVTQSSRYLVKRTGEKVFLECVQDMDHENMFWYRQDPGLGLRLIYFSYDVKMKEKGDIPEGYSVSREKKERFSLILESASTNQTSMYLCASSSGQGSYNEQFFGPGTRLTVL.

The chain couples TRBV28 to TRBJ2-2; D is ambiguous. The CDR3 spans 16 residues. Per germline, CDR1 MDHEN and CDR2 SYDVKM. Trimming stripped 6 bases from V and 0 bases from J, with 14 bases between. CDR3 residues: CASRVVQVSNTGELFF. CDR3 bases: TGTGCCAGCAGGGTGGTGCAGGTATCGAACACCGGGGAGCTGTTTTTT.

The rearrangement joins TRBV2 to TRBJ2-3, with a possible D match to TRBD2 (6 bases). In germline, CDR1 is SNHLY, CDR2 FYNNEI. The CDR3 totals 15 residues. Trimming stripped 6 bases from V and 2 bases from J, with 15 bases between. In nucleotides, the CDR3 is TGTGCCAGCAGCTTTAGCGGAAGGGACACAGATACGCAGTATTTT. It codes for CASSFSGRDTDTQYF.

This chain connects TRBV6-6 to TRBJ2-5; D uncertain. V shed 0 bases and J shed 3 bases, with 8 bases lying between them. The CDR3 is made up of 14 amino acids. CDR1 and CDR2 (germline): MNHNY, SVGAGI (reference sequence). The CDR3 sequence is CASSYSRSEETQYF. CDR3 DNA sequence: TGTGCCAGCAGTTACTCCCGCAGCGAAGAGACCCAGTACTTC.